Reported below is one T cell receptor (beta chain). V shed 4 bases and J shed 4 bases, with 11 bases lying between them. The CDR3 spans 14 residues. CDR1 and CDR2 from the germline V gene are SNHLY and FYNNEI. The sample comes from a study of blood T cell repertoires in COVID-19. Background on the study: Sites across the United States, Italy and Spain contributed samples from acute and convalescent COVID-19. T cells, B-cell-depleted T cells, or PBMCs supplied cDNA or gDNA.

Per the original methods: How many nucleated cells were present was estimated from reference gene primer amplification. Assay used: immunoSEQ multiplex PCR; TCRdb lists only in-frame clones, some missing. V and J calls and clone size are given by that table; D and trimming were obtained from the DNA. The sample lists 77,000 or so clones; around two thirds were seen once. This TCR was recovered from a human donor with acute or convalescent COVID-19. The donor label of this sample is uncertain. The sequencing sample was made of peripheral blood. This chain links TRBV2 with TRBJ1-5, with D maybe TRBD1 (5 bases). The CDR3 loop reads CASSATGGNQPQHF. CDR3 in DNA: TGTGCCAGCAGTGCGACTGGGGGGAATCAGCCCCAGCATTTT.